The rows below give T cell receptor beta chains drawn from one sample of a study of blood T cell repertoires in COVID-19. Measured with immunoSEQ multiplex PCR; TCRdb has only the in-frame clones, and not every one. The sample yields approximately 200,000 clones, around nine tenths seen once. Sequenced input: PBMCs or T cells enriched from blood (not recorded which). These receptors all stem from a man aged 25-40 years who had recovered from COVID-19. CDR3s include the opening cysteine and the closing phenylalanine or tryptophan. The order of the fields is J gene, V gene, D gene, clone size, CDR3 DNA, CDR3 protein. D genes are given only for firm matches. A row's size may be missing; if present it is once, few, many or a size class.

>TRBJ2-5|TRBV18|-|-
TGTGCCAGCTCACCACGACAGGCTGGACAAGAGACCCAGTACTTC
CASSPRQAGQETQYF
>TRBJ1-2|TRBV18|TRBD1|-
TGTGCCAGCTCACCCCTTCTGGACAGGGGCGATGGCTACACCTTC
CASSPLLDRGDGYTF
>TRBJ2-7|TRBV3-1/TRBV3-2|TRBD1|-
TGTGCCAGCAGCCAATGGGACAGAGACTACGAGCAGTACTTC
CASSQWDRDYEQYF
>TRBJ2-7|TRBV11-1|TRBD1|few
TGTGCCAGCAGCCCAGCTGACAGGGGGGCCTACGAGCAGTACTTC
CASSPADRGAYEQYF
>TRBJ2-3|TRBV11-2|-|-
TGTGCCAGCAGCTTAGTGGAGCAGGGGAGCGGAGATACGCAGTATTTT
CASSLVEQGSGDTQYF
>TRBJ2-7|TRBV6-5|-|-
TGTGCCAGCAGTTATATGTACGAGCAGTACTTC
CASSYMYEQYF
>TRBJ1-1|TRBV27|-|-
TGTGCCAGCTATCCCGCTGGAGAGACCCCTAAAGCTTTCTTT
CASYPAGETPKAFF
>TRBJ2-7|TRBV28|-|few
TGTGCCAGCAGGGACAGCACCACCTACGAGCAGTACTTC
CASRDSTTYEQYF
>TRBJ1-6|TRBV12-3/TRBV12-4|TRBD1|-
TGTGCCAGCAGTTTTTTAGGGGGCTCACCCCTCCACTTT
CASSFLGGSPLHF
>TRBJ2-1|TRBV7-9|TRBD2|few
TGTGCCAGCAGCCTCTGGACTAGCGGACCGGGGAATGAGCAGTTCTTC
CASSLWTSGPGNEQFF
>TRBJ2-6|TRBV28|-|-
TGTGCCAGCAGGATACAGGGCTCCGGGGCCAACGTCCTGACTTTC
CASRIQGSGANVLTF
>TRBJ1-2|TRBV7-8|-|-
TGTGCCAGCAGCTTAGCAGGGGGAAATGGCTACACCTTC
CASSLAGGNGYTF
>TRBJ2-7|TRBV7-2|TRBD1|-
TGTGCCAGCAGCTTAGACAGGGGTTCCTACGAGCAGTACTTC
CASSLDRGSYEQYF
>TRBJ2-7|TRBV6-5|TRBD2|-
TGTGCCAGCAGCTCGAGCGGGAGATATGGGAGCGAGCAGTACTTC
CASSSSGRYGSEQYF
>TRBJ2-2|TRBV25-1|-|-
TGTGCCAGCACCGGCACCGGGGAGCTGTTTTTT
CASTGTGELFF
>TRBJ2-5|TRBV27|TRBD1|-
TGTGCCAGCAGTCAATGGACAGGGATGGGGGAGACCCAGTACTTC
CASSQWTGMGETQYF
>TRBJ2-5|TRBV7-9|TRBD2|-
TGTGCCAGCAGCCCCGCTAGCGGGGGGGCAGAGACCCAGTACTTC
CASSPASGGAETQYF
>TRBJ2-7|TRBV5-1|TRBD2|-
TGCGCCAGCAGCAAACGGACTAGCGGGAGGTTCTACGAGCAGTACTTC
CASSKRTSGRFYEQYF
>TRBJ1-1|TRBV11-2|TRBD1|-
TGTGCCAGCAGCCTCACAGGGGCTTCGGGTGAAGCTTTCTTT
CASSLTGASGEAFF
>TRBJ2-5|TRBV6-5|TRBD1|-
TGTGCCAGCAGACTGGACAGGGGAAGGGGAGAGACCCAGTACTTC
CASRLDRGRGETQYF
>TRBJ1-5|TRBV6-1|-|-
TGTGCCAGCAGTGAAGCGCTGCGCGGACAGCCCCAGCATTTT
CASSEALRGQPQHF
>TRBJ2-1|TRBV5-4|-|-
TGTGCCAGCAGCTTGTTTTCATGGGGGGTCGACTCCTACAATGAGCAGTTCTTC
CASSLFSWGVDSYNEQFF
>TRBJ1-4|TRBV25-1|-|-
TGTGCCAGCCGGGGTGAAAAACTGTTTTTT
CASRGEKLFF
>TRBJ2-7|TRBV6-1|TRBD1|-
TGTGCCAGCAGTGAAGCGCGCAGGGGGATGTCCTACGAGCAGTACTTC
CASSEARRGMSYEQYF
>TRBJ1-1|TRBV5-1|TRBD1|-
TGCGCCAGCAACCTTGACAGGGGGATTACTGAAGCTTTCTTT
CASNLDRGITEAFF
>TRBJ2-7|TRBV7-9|TRBD2|few
TGTGCCAGCAGTGAGTCTAATAGCGGGGCGAGCGAGCAGTACTTC
CASSESNSGASEQYF
>TRBJ1-3|TRBV6-5|-|-
TGTGCCAGCAGTTACTCAGACAGGTCTGGAAACACCATATATTTT
CASSYSDRSGNTIYF
>TRBJ2-3|TRBV5-1|-|-
TGCGCCAGCAACCTTGGCTCTACAGATACGCAGTATTTT
CASNLGSTDTQYF
>TRBJ2-3|TRBV19|-|-
TGTGCCAGTAGTATGAGAGCTCCCCGGGTGGATACGCAGTATTTT
CASSMRAPRVDTQYF
>TRBJ2-7|TRBV12-3/TRBV12-4|-|-
TGTGCCAGCAGTTTAACTAGCAGTCACGAGCAGTACTTC
CASSLTSSHEQYF
>TRBJ2-3|TRBV7-2|TRBD2|-
TGTGCCAGCAGCTTAGAACTAGCGGGGGGATGGGGTACGCAGTATTTT
CASSLELAGGWGTQYF
>TRBJ2-1|TRBV27|-|-
TGTGCCAGCAGTTGGACTGGAAATGAGCAGTTCTTC
CASSWTGNEQFF
>TRBJ2-1|TRBV18|-|-
TGTGCCAGCTCACCACCGTCCAGCGGCTCCTACAATGAGCAGTTCTTC
CASSPPSSGSYNEQFF
>TRBJ1-2|TRBV10-3|-|-
TGTGCCATCAGTGAGCCATCGAGAAGTACTAACTATGGCTACACCTTC
CAISEPSRSTNYGYTF
>TRBJ2-7|TRBV29-1|TRBD1|-
TGCAGCGTTGAAGATGGGGGACAGAGCTACGAGCAGTACTTC
CSVEDGGQSYEQYF
>TRBJ1-2|TRBV12-3/TRBV12-4|-|-
TGTGCCAGCACAAGTCGGGCGGGGGATGGCTACACCTTC
CASTSRAGDGYTF
>TRBJ1-1|TRBV27|-|-
TGTGCCAGCAGTTCGCCGTTCCTGGACAATGCTTTCTTT
CASSSPFLDNAFF
>TRBJ1-6|TRBV3-1/TRBV3-2|-|-
TGTGCCAGCAGCCATGGGAGAGCCAATAATTCACCCCTCCACTTT
CASSHGRANNSPLHF
>TRBJ2-7|TRBV15|-|-
TGTGCCACCAGCTTTGGTTCCGGGACTTCCTACGAGCAGTACTTC
CATSFGSGTSYEQYF
>TRBJ1-4|TRBV23-1|-|once
TGCGCCAGCAGTCACCGGGCGCCGGGACTGCATGAAAAACTGTTTTTT
CASSHRAPGLHEKLFF
>TRBJ1-1|TRBV2|-|-
TGTGCCAGCAAGGGGTACACTGAAGCTTTCTTT
CASKGYTEAFF
>TRBJ1-3|TRBV3-1/TRBV3-2|-|-
TGTGCCAGCAGCCAAAGAGAAGAGGGCGCAAACACCATATATTTT
CASSQREEGANTIYF